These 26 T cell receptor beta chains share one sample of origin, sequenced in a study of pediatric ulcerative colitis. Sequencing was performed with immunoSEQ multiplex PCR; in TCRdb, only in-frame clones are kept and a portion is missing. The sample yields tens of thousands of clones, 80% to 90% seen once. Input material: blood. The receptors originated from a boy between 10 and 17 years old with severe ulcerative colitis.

CDR3: CASSIYLADTQYF. Here the CDR3 DNA reads TGTGCCAGTAGTATTTACCTCGCAGATACGCAGTATTTT. The chain employs TRBV19 and TRBJ2-3; D is unresolved. The CDR3 loop spans 13 amino acids. CDR1 is LNHDA and CDR2 is SQIVND in the germline V gene (reference sequence). V was shortened by 3 bases and J by 4 bases, with 8 bases between the two germline ends.

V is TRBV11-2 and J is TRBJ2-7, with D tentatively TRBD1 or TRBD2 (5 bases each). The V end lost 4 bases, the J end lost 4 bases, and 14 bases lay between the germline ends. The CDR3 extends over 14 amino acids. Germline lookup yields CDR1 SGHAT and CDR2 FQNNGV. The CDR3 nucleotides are TGTGCCAGCAGCTCTGAGGGGCCCCTTTACGAGCAGTACTTC. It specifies CASSSEGPLYEQYF.

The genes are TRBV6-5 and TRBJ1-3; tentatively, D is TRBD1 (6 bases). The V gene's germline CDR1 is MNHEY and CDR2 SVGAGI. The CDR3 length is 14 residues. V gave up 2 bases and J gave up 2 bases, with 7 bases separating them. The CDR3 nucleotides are TGTGCCAGCAGTTACGGACAGCCTGGAAACACCATATATTTT. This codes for CASSYGQPGNTIYF.

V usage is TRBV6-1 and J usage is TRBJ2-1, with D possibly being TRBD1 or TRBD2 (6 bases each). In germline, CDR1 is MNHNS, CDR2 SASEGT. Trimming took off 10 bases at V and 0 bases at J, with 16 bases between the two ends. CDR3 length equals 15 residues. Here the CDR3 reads CATERGEVSYNEQFF. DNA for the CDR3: TGTGCCACCGAGAGGGGGGAGGTCTCCTACAATGAGCAGTTCTTC.

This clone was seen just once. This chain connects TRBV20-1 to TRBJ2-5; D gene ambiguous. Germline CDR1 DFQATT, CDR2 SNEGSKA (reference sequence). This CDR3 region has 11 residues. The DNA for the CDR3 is TGCAGCAACAAGTACCAAGAGACCCAGTACTTC. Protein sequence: CSNKYQETQYF.

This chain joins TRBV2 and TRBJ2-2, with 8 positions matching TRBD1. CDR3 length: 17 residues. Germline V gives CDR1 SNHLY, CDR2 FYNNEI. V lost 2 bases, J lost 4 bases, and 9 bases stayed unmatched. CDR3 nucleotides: TGTGCCAGCAGTGAACCCCTGACAGGGGTCCGCACCGGGGAGCTGTTTTTT. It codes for CASSEPLTGVRTGELFF. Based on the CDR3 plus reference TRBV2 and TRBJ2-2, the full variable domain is EPEVTQTPSHQVTQMGQEVILRCVPISNHLYFYWYRQILGQKVEFLVSFYNNEISEKSEIFDDQFSVERPDGSNFTLKIRSTKLEDSAMYFCASSEPLTGVRTGELFFGEGSRLTVL.

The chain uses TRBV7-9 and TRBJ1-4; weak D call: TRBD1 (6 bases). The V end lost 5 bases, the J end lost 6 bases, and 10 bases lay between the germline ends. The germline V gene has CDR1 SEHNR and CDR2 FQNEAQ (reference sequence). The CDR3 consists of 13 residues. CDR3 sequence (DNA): TGTGCCAGCAGCCCCAGACAGGATGAAAAACTGTTTTTT. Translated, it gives CASSPRQDEKLFF.

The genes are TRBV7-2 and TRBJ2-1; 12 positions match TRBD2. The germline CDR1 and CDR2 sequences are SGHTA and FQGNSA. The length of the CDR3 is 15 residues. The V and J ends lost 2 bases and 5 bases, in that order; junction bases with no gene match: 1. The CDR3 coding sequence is TGTGCCAGCAGCTTAACTAGCGGGAGGCACAATGAGCAGTTCTTC. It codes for CASSLTSGRHNEQFF.

The CDR3 DNA reads TGTGCCAGCAACTGGAGCAGGTACAATGAGCAGTTCTTC. Translating it yields CASNWSRYNEQFF. This rearrangement joins TRBV6-1 to TRBJ2-1; unclear D gene. In germline, CDR1 is MNHNS, CDR2 SASEGT. V lost 7 bases and J 4 bases, leaving 11 bases between the germline ends. The CDR3 consists of 13 residues.

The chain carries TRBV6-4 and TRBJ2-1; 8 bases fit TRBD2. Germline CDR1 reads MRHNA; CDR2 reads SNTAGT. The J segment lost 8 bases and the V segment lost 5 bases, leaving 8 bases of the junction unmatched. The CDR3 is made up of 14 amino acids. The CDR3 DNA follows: TGTGCCAGCAGTCTCCGGGAGGGCGCCCATGAGCAGTTCTTC. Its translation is CASSLREGAHEQFF.

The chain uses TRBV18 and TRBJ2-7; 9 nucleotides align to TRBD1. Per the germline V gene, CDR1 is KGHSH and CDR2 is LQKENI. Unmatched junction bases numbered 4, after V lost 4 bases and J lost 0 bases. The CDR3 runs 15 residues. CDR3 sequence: CASSLGQGSSYEQYF. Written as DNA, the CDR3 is TGTGCCAGCTCACTCGGACAGGGGAGCTCCTACGAGCAGTACTTC.

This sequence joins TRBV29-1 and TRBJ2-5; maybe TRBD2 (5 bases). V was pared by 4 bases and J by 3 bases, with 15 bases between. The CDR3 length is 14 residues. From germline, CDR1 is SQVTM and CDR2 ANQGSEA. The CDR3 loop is CSVVLADLKETQYF. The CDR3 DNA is TGCAGCGTTGTTTTGGCGGACTTAAAAGAGACCCAGTACTTC.

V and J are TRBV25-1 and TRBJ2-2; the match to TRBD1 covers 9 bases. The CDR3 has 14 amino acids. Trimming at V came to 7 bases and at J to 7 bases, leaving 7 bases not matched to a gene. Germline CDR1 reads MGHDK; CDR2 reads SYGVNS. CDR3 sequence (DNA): TGTGCCAGCAAGACAGGGGGTATGGACGGGGAGCTGTTTTTT. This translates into CASKTGGMDGELFF.

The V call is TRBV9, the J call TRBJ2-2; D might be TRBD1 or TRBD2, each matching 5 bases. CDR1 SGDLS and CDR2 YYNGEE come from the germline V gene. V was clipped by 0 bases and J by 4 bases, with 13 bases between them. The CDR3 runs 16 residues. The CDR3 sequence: CASSVGVGRGTGELFF. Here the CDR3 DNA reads TGTGCCAGCAGCGTAGGGGTGGGACGGGGCACCGGGGAGCTGTTTTTT.

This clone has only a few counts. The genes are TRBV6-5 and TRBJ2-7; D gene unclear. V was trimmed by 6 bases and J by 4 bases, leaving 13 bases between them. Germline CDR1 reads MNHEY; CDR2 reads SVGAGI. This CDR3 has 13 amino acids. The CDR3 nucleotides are TGTGCCAGCAGCCCCAGCAGAACGTACGAGCAGTACTTC. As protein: CASSPSRTYEQYF.

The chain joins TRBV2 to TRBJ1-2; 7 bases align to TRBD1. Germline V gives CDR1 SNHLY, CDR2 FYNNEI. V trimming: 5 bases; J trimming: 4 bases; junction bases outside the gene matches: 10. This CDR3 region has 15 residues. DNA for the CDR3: TGTGCCAGCAGTCCAGGGAACTCAGGGGGCTATGGCTACACCTTC. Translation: CASSPGNSGGYGYTF.

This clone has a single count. The CDR3 protein is CSVGIARGTVMNTEAFF. The CDR3, as DNA: TGCAGCGTTGGAATCGCCAGGGGGACGGTTATGAACACTGAAGCTTTCTTT. The rearrangement links TRBV29-1 to TRBJ1-1, with 7 bases fitting TRBD1. After removal of 4 bases from V and 0 bases from J, the junction contained 14 bases not matched to a gene. The CDR3 consists of 17 residues. Germline values: CDR1 SQVTM, CDR2 ANQGSEA.

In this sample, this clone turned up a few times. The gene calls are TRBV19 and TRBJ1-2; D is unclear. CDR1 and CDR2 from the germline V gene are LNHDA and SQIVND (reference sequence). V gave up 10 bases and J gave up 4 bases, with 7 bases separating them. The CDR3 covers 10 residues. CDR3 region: CANMPYGYTF. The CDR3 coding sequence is TGTGCCAACATGCCCTATGGCTACACCTTC.

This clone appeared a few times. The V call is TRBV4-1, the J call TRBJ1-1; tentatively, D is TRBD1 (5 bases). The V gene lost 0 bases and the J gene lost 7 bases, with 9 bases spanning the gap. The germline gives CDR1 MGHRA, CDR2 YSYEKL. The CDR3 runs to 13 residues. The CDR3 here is CASSQEGVNEAFF. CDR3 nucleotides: TGCGCCAGCAGCCAAGAAGGGGTCAATGAAGCTTTCTTT.

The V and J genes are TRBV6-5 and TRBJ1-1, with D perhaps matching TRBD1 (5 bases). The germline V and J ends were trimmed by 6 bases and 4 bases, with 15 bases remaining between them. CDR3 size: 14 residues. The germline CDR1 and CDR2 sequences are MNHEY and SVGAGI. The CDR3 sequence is CASRRSGGGTEAFF. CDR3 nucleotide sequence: TGTGCCAGCAGGCGGTCGGGGGGAGGCACTGAAGCTTTCTTT.

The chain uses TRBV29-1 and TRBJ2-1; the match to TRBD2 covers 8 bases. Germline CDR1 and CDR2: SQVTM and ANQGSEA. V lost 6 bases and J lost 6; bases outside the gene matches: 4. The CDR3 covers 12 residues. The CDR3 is CSVLAGSNEQFF. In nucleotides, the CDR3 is TGCAGCGTCCTAGCGGGTAGCAATGAGCAGTTCTTC.

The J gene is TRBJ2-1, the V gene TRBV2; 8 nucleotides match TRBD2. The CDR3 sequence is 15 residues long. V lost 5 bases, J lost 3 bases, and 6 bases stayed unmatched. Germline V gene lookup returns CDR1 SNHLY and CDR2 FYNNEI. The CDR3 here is CASSTGTSIYNEQFF. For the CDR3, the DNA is TGTGCCAGCAGTACCGGGACTAGTATCTACAATGAGCAGTTCTTC.

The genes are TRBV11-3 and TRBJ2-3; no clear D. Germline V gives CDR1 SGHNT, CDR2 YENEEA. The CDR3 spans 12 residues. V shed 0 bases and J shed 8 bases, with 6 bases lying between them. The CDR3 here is CASSLEVPTQYF. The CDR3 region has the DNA TGTGCCAGCAGCTTAGAAGTCCCTACGCAGTATTTT.

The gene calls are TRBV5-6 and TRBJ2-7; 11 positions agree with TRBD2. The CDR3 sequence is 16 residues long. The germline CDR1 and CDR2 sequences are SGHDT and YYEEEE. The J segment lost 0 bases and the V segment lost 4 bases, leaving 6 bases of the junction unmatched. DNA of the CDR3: TGTGCCAGCAGCAGGCCAACTAGCGGGAGCTCCTACGAGCAGTACTTC. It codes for CASSRPTSGSSYEQYF.

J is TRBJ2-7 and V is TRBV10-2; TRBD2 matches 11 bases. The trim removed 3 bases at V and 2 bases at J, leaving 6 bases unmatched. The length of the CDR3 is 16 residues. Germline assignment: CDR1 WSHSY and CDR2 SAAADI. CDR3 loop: CASSELAGVHPYEQYF. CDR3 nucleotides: TGCGCCAGCAGTGAACTAGCGGGAGTCCATCCCTACGAGCAGTACTTC.

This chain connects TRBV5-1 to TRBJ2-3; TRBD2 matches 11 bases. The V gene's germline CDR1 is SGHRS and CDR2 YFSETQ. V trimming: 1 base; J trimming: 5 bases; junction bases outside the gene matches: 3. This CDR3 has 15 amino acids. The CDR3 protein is CASSLTSGSEDTQYF. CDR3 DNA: TGCGCCAGCAGCTTGACTAGCGGGAGTGAAGATACGCAGTATTTT.